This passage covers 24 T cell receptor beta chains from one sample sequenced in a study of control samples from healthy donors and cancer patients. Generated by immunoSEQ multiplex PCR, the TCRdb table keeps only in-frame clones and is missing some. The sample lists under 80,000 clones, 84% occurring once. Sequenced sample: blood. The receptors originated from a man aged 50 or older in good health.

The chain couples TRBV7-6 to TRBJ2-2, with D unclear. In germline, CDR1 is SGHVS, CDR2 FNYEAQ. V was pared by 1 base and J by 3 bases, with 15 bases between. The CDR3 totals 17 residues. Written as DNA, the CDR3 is TGTGCCAGCAGCTTAGTCGGGTTCAGTAAATACACCGGGGAGCTGTTTTTT. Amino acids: CASSLVGFSKYTGELFF.

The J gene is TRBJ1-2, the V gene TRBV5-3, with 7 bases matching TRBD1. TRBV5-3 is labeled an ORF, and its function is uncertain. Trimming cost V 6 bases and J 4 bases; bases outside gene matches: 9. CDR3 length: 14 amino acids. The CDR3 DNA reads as TGTGCCAGAACGCTGGACAGGCGACTCTATGGCTACACCTTC. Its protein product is CARTLDRRLYGYTF.

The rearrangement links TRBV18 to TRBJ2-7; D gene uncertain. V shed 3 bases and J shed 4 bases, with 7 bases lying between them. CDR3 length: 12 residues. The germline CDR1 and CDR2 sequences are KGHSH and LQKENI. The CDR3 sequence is CASSPTPYEQYF. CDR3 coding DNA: TGTGCCAGCTCACCCACCCCGTACGAGCAGTACTTC.

The chain's CDR3 is CASTNQAAWSGYTF. The CDR3 DNA is TGTGCCAGTACGAATCAGGCCGCTTGGAGTGGCTACACCTTC. The genes are TRBV19 and TRBJ1-2; unclear D gene. Trimming removed 7 bases at V and 7 bases at J, with 19 bases between. CDR3 length: 14 amino acids. CDR1 and CDR2 from the germline V gene are LNHDA and SQIVND (reference sequence).

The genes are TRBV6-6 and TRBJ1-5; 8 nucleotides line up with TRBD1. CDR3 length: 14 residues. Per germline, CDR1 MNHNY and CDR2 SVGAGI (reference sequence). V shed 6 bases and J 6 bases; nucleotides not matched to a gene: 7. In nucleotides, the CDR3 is TGTGCCAGCAGCCGTGGACAGGGAGGTCAGCCCCAGCATTTT. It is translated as CASSRGQGGQPQHF.

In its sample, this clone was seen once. The CDR3 bases are TGTGCCAGCAGCGTCACTAGCGCCCCCGGTGTGGATACGCAGTATTTT. Translation gives CASSVTSAPGVDTQYF. The genes are TRBV9 and TRBJ2-3, with 7 bases identical to TRBD2. The length of the CDR3 is 16 residues. The ends lost 2 bases at V and 6 bases at J; junction bases unmatched: 12. Germline assignment: CDR1 SGDLS and CDR2 YYNGEE.

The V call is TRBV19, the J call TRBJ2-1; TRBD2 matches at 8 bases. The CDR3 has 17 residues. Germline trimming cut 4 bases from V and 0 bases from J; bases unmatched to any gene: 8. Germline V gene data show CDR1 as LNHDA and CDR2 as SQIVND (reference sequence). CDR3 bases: TGTGCCAGTAGTACGTCGGGGGGGAGAAGCTCCTACAATGAGCAGTTCTTC. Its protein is CASSTSGGRSSYNEQFF.

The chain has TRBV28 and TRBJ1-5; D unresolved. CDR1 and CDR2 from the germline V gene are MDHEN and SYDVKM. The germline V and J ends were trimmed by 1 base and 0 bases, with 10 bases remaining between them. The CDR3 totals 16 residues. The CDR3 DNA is TGTGCCAGCAGTTTATACGCCGGCAGTAGCAATCAGCCCCAGCATTTT. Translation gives CASSLYAGSSNQPQHF.

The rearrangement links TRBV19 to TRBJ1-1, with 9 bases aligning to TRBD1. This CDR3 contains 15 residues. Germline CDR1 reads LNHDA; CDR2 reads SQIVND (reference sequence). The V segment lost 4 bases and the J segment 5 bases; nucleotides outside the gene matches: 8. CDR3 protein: CASSTSDRGDTEAFF. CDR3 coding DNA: TGTGCCAGTAGTACCTCGGACAGGGGAGATACTGAAGCTTTCTTT.

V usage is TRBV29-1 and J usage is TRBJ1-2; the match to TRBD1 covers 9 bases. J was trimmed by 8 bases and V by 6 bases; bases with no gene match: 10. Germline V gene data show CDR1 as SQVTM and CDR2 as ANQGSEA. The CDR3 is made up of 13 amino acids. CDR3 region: CSVGTGRWGGYTF. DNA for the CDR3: TGCAGCGTGGGGACAGGGCGGTGGGGAGGCTACACCTTC.

The CDR3 protein is CASSPGADSRLYGYTF. The CDR3 DNA sequence: TGTGCCAGCAGTCCCGGGGCCGACAGCCGATTATATGGCTACACCTTC. V and J are TRBV6-4 and TRBJ1-2, with D maybe TRBD1 (5 bases). The CDR3 is made up of 16 amino acids. V was clipped by 5 bases and J by 5 bases, with 21 bases between them. Germline V gene data show CDR1 as MRHNA and CDR2 as SNTAGT.

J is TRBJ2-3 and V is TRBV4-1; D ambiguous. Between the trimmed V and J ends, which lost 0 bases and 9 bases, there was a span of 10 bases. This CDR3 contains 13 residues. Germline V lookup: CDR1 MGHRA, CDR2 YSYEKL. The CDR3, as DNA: TGCGCCAGCAGCCAAGAAGGGAAGCACACGCAGTATTTT. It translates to CASSQEGKHTQYF.

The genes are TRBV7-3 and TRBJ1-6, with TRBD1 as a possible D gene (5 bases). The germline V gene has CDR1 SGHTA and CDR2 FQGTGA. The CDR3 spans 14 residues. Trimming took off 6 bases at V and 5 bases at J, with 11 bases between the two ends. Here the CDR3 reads CASRLRGDNSPLHF. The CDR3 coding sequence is TGTGCCAGCAGGCTCCGGGGGGATAATTCACCCCTCCACTTT. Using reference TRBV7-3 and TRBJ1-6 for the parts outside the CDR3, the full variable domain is GAGVSQTPSNKVTEKGKYVELRCDPISGHTALYWYRQSLGQGPEFLIYFQGTGAADDSGLPNDRFFAVRPEGSVSTLKIQRTERGDSAVYLCASRLRGDNSPLHFGNGTRLTVT.

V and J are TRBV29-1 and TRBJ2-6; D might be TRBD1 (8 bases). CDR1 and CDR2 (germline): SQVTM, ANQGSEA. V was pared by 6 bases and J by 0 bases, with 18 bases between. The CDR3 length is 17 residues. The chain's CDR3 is CSVAQGGGFSGANVLTF. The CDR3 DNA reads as TGCAGCGTCGCACAGGGGGGGGGTTTCTCTGGGGCCAACGTCCTGACTTTC.

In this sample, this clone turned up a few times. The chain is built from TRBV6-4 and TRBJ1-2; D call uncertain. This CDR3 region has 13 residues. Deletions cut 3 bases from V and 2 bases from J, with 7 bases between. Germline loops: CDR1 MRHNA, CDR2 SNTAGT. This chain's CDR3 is CASSETGNYGYTF. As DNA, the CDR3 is TGTGCCAGCAGTGAAACCGGGAACTATGGCTACACCTTC.

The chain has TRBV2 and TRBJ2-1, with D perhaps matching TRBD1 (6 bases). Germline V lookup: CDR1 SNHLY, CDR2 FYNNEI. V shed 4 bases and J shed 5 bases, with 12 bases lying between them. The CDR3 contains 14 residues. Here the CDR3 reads CASSGENRDNEQFF. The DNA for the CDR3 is TGTGCCAGCAGTGGTGAGAACAGGGACAATGAGCAGTTCTTC.

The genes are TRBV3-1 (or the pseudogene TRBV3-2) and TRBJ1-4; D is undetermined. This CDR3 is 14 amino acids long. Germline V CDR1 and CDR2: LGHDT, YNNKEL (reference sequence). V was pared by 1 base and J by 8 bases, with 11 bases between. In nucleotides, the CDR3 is TGTGCCAGCAGCCAAGCCGGGAGTGGGGAAAAACTGTTTTTT. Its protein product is CASSQAGSGEKLFF.

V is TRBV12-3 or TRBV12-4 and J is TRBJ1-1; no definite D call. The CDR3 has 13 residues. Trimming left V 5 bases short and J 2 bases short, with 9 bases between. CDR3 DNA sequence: TGTGCCAGCAGTCCCTCGGGCAACACTGAAGCTTTCTTT. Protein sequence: CASSPSGNTEAFF.

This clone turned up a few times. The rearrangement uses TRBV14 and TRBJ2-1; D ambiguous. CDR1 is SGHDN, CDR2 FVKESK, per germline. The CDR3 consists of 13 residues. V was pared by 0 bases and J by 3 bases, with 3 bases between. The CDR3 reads CASSQELYNEQFF. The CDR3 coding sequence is TGTGCCAGCAGCCAAGAACTCTACAATGAGCAGTTCTTC.

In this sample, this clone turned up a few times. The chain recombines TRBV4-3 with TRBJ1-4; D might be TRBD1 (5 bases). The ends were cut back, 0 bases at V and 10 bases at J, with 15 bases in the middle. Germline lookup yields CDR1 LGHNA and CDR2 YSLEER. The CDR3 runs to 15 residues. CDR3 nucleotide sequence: TGCGCCAGCAGCCAAGATCACCCCAGGGAGGGAAAACTGTTTTTT. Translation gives CASSQDHPREGKLFF.

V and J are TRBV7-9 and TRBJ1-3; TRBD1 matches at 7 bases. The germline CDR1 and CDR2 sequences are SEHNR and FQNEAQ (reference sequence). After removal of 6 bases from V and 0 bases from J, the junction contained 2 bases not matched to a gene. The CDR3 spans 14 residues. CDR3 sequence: CASSRDSSGNTIYF. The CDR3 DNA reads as TGTGCCAGCAGTCGGGACAGCTCTGGAAACACCATATATTTT.

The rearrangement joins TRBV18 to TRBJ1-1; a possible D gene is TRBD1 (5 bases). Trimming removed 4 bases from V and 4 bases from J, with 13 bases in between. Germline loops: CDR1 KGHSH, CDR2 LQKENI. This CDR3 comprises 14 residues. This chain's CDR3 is CASSQTGGGTEAFF. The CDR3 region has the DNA TGTGCCAGCTCACAAACAGGAGGTGGCACTGAAGCTTTCTTT.

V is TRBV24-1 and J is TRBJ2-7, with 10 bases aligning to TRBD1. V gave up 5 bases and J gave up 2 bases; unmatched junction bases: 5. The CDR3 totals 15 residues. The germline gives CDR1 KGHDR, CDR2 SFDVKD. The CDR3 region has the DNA TGTGCCACCAGTGCTGGACAGGGGGTTCCCTACGAGCAGTACTTC. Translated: CATSAGQGVPYEQYF.

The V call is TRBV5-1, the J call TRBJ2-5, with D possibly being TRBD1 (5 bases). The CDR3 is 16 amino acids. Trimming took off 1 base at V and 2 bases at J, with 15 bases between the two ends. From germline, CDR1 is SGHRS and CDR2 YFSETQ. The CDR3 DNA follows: TGCGCCAGCAGCTTGTCGACAGAGAGAAGACAAGAGACCCAGTACTTC. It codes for CASSLSTERRQETQYF.